Listed here is a single T cell receptor (beta chain). The data were obtained in a study of blood T cell repertoires in COVID-19. Clones were read by immunoSEQ multiplex PCR, and TCRdb kept only the in-frame ones, dropping some. Here the sample spans approximately 100,000 clones, roughly 85% being singletons. CDR3 length equals 18 residues. Looked up from germline, CDR1 is MDHEN and CDR2 is SYDVKM. Trimming took 1 base from V and 3 from J; bases not matched to a gene: 12. The clonotype comes from a woman aged 55 to 70 with acute or convalescent COVID-19. The sequenced sample was peripheral blood. This chain connects TRBV28 to TRBJ2-1; TRBD1 matches 7 bases. In nucleotides, the CDR3 is TGTGCCAGCAGTTTATTGGGACAGCTAGGCCCCTTCTACAATGAGCAGTTCTTC. Translated: CASSLLGQLGPFYNEQFF.